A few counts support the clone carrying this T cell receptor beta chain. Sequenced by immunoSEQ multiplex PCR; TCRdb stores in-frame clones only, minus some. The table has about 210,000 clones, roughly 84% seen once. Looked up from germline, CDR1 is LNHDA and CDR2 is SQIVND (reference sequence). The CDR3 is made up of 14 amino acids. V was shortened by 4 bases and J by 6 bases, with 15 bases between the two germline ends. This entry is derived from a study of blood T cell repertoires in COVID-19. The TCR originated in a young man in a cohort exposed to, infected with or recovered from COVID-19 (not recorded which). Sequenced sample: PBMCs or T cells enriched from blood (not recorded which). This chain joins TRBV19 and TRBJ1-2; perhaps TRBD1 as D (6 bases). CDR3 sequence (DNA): TGTGCCAGTAGTAGTTCGGGGGGCAATCATGGCTACACCTTC. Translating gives CASSSSGGNHGYTF.